This entry lists 2 T cell receptor beta chains sequenced from one sample in a study of blood T cells in healthy people across ages. A J-beta primer mix and a sample-barcoded 5' primer were used in a second PCR of about 7 to 12 cycles. MiXCR was run by TCRdb on the 5' RACE reads, yielding one entry per CDR3 protein. The table includes around 1,000,000 distinct CDR3 sequences, approximately 25% detected once. A further study also used this sample, focusing on T cells of mothers and their children.

Sequencing was carried out using blood. Every receptor here comes from a girl aged 2 to 10 in good health.

The chain is built from TRBV12-3 or TRBV12-4 and TRBJ2-5; TRBD2 is a possible D gene (5 bases). The tail of the sequence fits TRBJ2-7 better, so the J call may be wrong. This CDR3 is built from 13 residues. Here the CDR3 reads CASTYSALYEQYF. In DNA, the CDR3 is TGTGCCAGCACTTATAGCGCCTTGTACGAGCAGTACTTC.

Here the CDR3 reads CSALIRDSNEQFF. The DNA of the CDR3 is TGCAGTGCTCTCATACGGGACAGCAATGAGCAGTTCTTC. The chain couples TRBV20-1 to TRBJ2-5, with 7 bases matching TRBD1. The DNA end is a closer match to TRBJ2-1, so the J assignment may be wrong. The CDR3 has 13 amino acids. Germline values: CDR1 DFQATT, CDR2 SNEGSKA (reference sequence).